This is a list of T cell receptor beta chains from one sample in a study of long-term antiretroviral therapy in people with HIV. Clones were read by immunoSEQ multiplex PCR, and TCRdb kept only the in-frame ones, dropping some. The sample carries under 20,000 clones, roughly 94% recorded once. Here the sequenced sample was unsorted PBMCs, taken nearly 6.5 years after starting antiretroviral therapy. Receptors were obtained from a woman in her forties or fifties with HIV. CDR3s include the opening cysteine and the closing phenylalanine or tryptophan. Each record gives: D gene, clone size, J gene, V gene, CDR3 protein, CDR3 DNA. The D gene is left open where the match is weak. Some rows have no size entry. The others give once, few or many, or a class for an expanded clone.

d_call: NA; clone_size: NA; j_call: TRBJ2-7; v_call: TRBV2; cdr3_aa: CASSGATYEQYF; cdr3_nt: TGTGCCAGCAGTGGGGCGACGTACGAGCAGTACTTC
d_call: TRBD2; clone_size: NA; j_call: TRBJ2-1; v_call: TRBV27; cdr3_aa: CASSELAGGLEQFF; cdr3_nt: TGTGCCAGCAGTGAACTAGCGGGAGGACTGGAGCAGTTCTTC
d_call: TRBD2; clone_size: NA; j_call: TRBJ2-1; v_call: TRBV5-1; cdr3_aa: CASSLTSGNRHEQFF; cdr3_nt: TGCGCCAGCAGCTTGACTAGCGGGAACCGGCATGAGCAGTTCTTC
d_call: NA; clone_size: NA; j_call: TRBJ2-2; v_call: TRBV19; cdr3_aa: CASSIWAETGELFF; cdr3_nt: TGTGCCAGTAGTATTTGGGCGGAGACCGGGGAGCTGTTTTTT
d_call: NA; clone_size: once; j_call: TRBJ2-7; v_call: TRBV19; cdr3_aa: CASSTVREAEQYF; cdr3_nt: TGTGCCAGTAGTACGGTTCGAGAAGCCGAGCAGTACTTC
d_call: NA; clone_size: once; j_call: TRBJ1-2; v_call: TRBV5-1; cdr3_aa: CASSLGFISNYGYTF; cdr3_nt: TGCGCCAGCAGCTTGGGTTTTATTTCTAACTATGGCTACACCTTC
d_call: TRBD1; clone_size: NA; j_call: TRBJ2-2; v_call: TRBV7-3; cdr3_aa: CASSLTGTANTGELFF; cdr3_nt: TGTGCCAGCAGCTTGACCGGGACAGCGAACACCGGGGAGCTGTTTTTT
d_call: NA; clone_size: NA; j_call: TRBJ2-7; v_call: TRBV9; cdr3_aa: CASSVGEGPYEQYF; cdr3_nt: TGTGCCAGCAGCGTAGGCGAAGGTCCCTACGAGCAGTACTTC
d_call: NA; clone_size: NA; j_call: TRBJ2-3; v_call: TRBV4-2; cdr3_aa: CASSQDIRTENTDTQYF; cdr3_nt: TGTGCCAGCAGCCAAGATATCCGGACGGAAAACACAGATACGCAGTATTTT
d_call: TRBD2; clone_size: NA; j_call: TRBJ2-7; v_call: TRBV27; cdr3_aa: CASSLTLAGARYEQYF; cdr3_nt: TGTGCCAGCAGTTTAACACTAGCGGGAGCGCGGTACGAGCAGTACTTC
d_call: NA; clone_size: NA; j_call: TRBJ2-2; v_call: TRBV5-1; cdr3_aa: CASSLANTGELFF; cdr3_nt: TGCGCCAGCAGCTTGGCAAACACCGGGGAGCTGTTTTTT
d_call: NA; clone_size: NA; j_call: TRBJ1-2; v_call: TRBV12-5; cdr3_aa: CASGYQSYGYTF; cdr3_nt: TGTGCTAGTGGTTACCAATCATATGGCTACACCTTC
d_call: TRBD1; clone_size: once; j_call: TRBJ1-1; v_call: TRBV4-2; cdr3_aa: CASSPRDRDAEAFF; cdr3_nt: TGTGCCAGCAGCCCCCGGGACAGGGACGCTGAAGCTTTCTTT
d_call: TRBD2; clone_size: NA; j_call: TRBJ2-1; v_call: TRBV27; cdr3_aa: CASSMGLELYNEQFF; cdr3_nt: TGTGCCAGCAGTATGGGACTAGAGCTCTACAATGAGCAGTTCTTC
d_call: NA; clone_size: NA; j_call: TRBJ1-3; v_call: TRBV18; cdr3_aa: CASSPPADPGNTIYF; cdr3_nt: TGTGCCAGCTCACCACCCGCGGACCCTGGAAACACCATATATTTT
d_call: NA; clone_size: NA; j_call: TRBJ2-2; v_call: TRBV18; cdr3_aa: CASSPAGELFF; cdr3_nt: TGTGCCAGCTCACCGGCCGGGGAGCTGTTTTTT
d_call: TRBD1; clone_size: NA; j_call: TRBJ2-1; v_call: TRBV5-1; cdr3_aa: CASSLEGAIYNEQFF; cdr3_nt: TGCGCCAGCAGCTTGGAGGGGGCTATATACAATGAGCAGTTCTTC
d_call: NA; clone_size: NA; j_call: TRBJ1-2; v_call: TRBV29-1; cdr3_aa: CSAVRTAEGYGYTF; cdr3_nt: TGCAGCGCCGTACGGACTGCCGAGGGATATGGCTACACCTTC
d_call: NA; clone_size: NA; j_call: TRBJ1-2; v_call: TRBV13; cdr3_aa: CASSSRGGANYGYTF; cdr3_nt: TGTGCCAGCAGCTCCCGCGGGGGGGCTAACTATGGCTACACCTTC
d_call: NA; clone_size: NA; j_call: TRBJ1-1; v_call: TRBV18; cdr3_aa: CASSPTTGRAEAFF; cdr3_nt: TGTGCCAGCTCACCGACTACAGGGAGAGCTGAAGCTTTCTTT
d_call: NA; clone_size: few; j_call: TRBJ1-5; v_call: TRBV6-5; cdr3_aa: CASSYSNSGQQPQHF; cdr3_nt: TGTGCCAGCAGTTACTCGAACTCAGGACAACAGCCCCAGCATTTT
d_call: NA; clone_size: NA; j_call: TRBJ2-2; v_call: TRBV5-1; cdr3_aa: CASSLFATGSAPELFF; cdr3_nt: TGCGCCAGCAGCTTGTTTGCTACGGGCTCCGCCCCAGAGCTGTTTTTT
d_call: TRBD1; clone_size: NA; j_call: TRBJ2-5; v_call: TRBV7-7; cdr3_aa: CASSRDREETQYF; cdr3_nt: TGTGCTAGCAGCAGGGACAGGGAGGAGACCCAGTACTTC
d_call: NA; clone_size: NA; j_call: TRBJ2-1; v_call: TRBV15; cdr3_aa: CATSRADPKPGDEQFF; cdr3_nt: TGTGCCACCAGCAGAGCCGACCCCAAGCCCGGAGATGAGCAGTTCTTC